This passage covers 6 T cell receptor beta chains from one sample sequenced in a study of cytomegalovirus exposure and HLA in healthy donors. Clones were read by immunoSEQ multiplex PCR, and TCRdb kept only the in-frame ones, dropping some. The sample includes about 360,000 clones, roughly 88% of them seen just once. The sample consisted of PBMCs. These receptors all stem from a woman younger than 35 in good health and CMV-seronegative.

This chain connects TRBV5-4 to TRBJ2-7; D remains unclear. Trimming stripped 4 bases from V and 0 bases from J, with 11 bases between. This CDR3 is 14 amino acids long. Germline V gives CDR1 SGHNT, CDR2 YYREEE (reference sequence). The CDR3 is CASSPGDSSYEQYF. The CDR3 DNA reads as TGTGCCAGCAGCCCCGGAGATAGCTCCTACGAGCAGTACTTC.

The chain joins TRBV27 to TRBJ2-1, with 13 bases that match TRBD2. The length of the CDR3 is 16 residues. J lost 2 bases, V lost 5 bases, and 3 bases had no gene match. The germline gives CDR1 MNHEY, CDR2 SMNVEV (reference sequence). The CDR3 sequence: CASSTLAGGPYNEQFF. The CDR3 bases are TGTGCCAGCAGTACACTAGCGGGGGGGCCCTACAATGAGCAGTTCTTC.

J is TRBJ1-1 and V is TRBV10-2, with 10 positions matching TRBD1. The junction had 6 bases not matched to a gene; V was cut back by 10 bases and J by 1 base. This CDR3 region has 14 residues. The germline CDR1 and CDR2 sequences are WSHSY and SAAADI. The CDR3 DNA reads TGCGCCACGATGCGGGACAGGGGGAACACTGAAGCTTTCTTT. It yields the protein CATMRDRGNTEAFF.

This chain connects TRBV28 to TRBJ2-2, with 9 bases aligning to TRBD1. CDR1 MDHEN and CDR2 SYDVKM come from the germline V gene. This CDR3 region has 15 residues. V lost 6 bases, J lost 6 bases, and 8 bases stayed unmatched. CDR3 nucleotide sequence: TGTGCCAGCAGCCGCCGGGACAGGGACGCCGGGGAGCTGTTTTTT. This translates into CASSRRDRDAGELFF.

In this sample, this clone turned up once. This rearrangement joins TRBV7-9 to TRBJ2-5; tentative D call: TRBD2 (6 bases). Looked up from germline, CDR1 is SEHNR and CDR2 is FQNEAQ (reference sequence). V gave up 2 bases and J gave up 1 base, with 11 bases separating them. The CDR3 has 15 residues. CDR3 in DNA: TGTGCCAGCAGCTTATGGGGGAGGCCCCAAGAGACCCAGTACTTC. Its translation is CASSLWGRPQETQYF.

This chain links TRBV27 with TRBJ2-7, with TRBD2 identical over 10 bases. Trimming took 3 bases from V and 6 from J; bases not matched to a gene: 5. From germline, CDR1 is MNHEY and CDR2 SMNVEV (reference sequence). The CDR3 has 14 residues. DNA for the CDR3: TGTGCCAGCAGTTTTAGCGGGAGGCGGTCCGAGCAGTACTTC. This encodes CASSFSGRRSEQYF.